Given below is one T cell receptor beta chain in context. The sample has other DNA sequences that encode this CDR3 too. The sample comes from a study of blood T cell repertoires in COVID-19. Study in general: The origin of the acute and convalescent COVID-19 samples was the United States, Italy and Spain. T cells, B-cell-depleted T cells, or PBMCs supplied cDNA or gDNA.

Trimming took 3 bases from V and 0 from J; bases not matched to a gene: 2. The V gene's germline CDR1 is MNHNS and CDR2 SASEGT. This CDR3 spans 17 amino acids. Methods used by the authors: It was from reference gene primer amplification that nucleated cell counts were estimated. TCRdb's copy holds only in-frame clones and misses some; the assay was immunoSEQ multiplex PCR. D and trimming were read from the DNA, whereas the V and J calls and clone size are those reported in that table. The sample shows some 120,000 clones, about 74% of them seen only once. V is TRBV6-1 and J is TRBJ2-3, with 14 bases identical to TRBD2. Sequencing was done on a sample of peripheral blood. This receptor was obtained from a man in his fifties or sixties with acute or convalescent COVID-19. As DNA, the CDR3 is TGTGCCAGCAGTGATGGACTAGCGGGGGGAAGCACAGATACGCAGTATTTT. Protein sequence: CASSDGLAGGSTDTQYF.